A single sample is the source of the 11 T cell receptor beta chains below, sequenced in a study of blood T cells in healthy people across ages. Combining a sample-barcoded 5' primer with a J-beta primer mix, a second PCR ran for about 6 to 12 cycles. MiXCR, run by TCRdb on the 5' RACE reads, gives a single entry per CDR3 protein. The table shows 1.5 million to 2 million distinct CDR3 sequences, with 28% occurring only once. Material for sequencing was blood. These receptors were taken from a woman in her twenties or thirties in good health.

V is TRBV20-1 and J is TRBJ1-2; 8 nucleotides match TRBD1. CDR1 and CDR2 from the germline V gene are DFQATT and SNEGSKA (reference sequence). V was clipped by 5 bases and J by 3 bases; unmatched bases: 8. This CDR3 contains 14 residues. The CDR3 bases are TGCAGTGCTCAAGACAGGGGTCGGGACTATGGCTACACCTTC. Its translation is CSAQDRGRDYGYTF.

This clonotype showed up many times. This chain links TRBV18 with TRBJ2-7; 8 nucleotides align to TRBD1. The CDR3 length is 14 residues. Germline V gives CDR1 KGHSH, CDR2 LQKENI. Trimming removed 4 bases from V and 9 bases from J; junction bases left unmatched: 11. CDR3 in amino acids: CASSLPGQAWVQYF. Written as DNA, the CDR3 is TGTGCCAGCTCACTACCGGGACAGGCCTGGGTGCAGTACTTC.

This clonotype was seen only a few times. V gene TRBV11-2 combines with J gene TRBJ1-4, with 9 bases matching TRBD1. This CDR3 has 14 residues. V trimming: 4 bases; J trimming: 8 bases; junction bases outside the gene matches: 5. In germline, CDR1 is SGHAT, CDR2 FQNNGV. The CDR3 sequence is CASSSTGGKEKLFF. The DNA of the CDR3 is TGTGCCAGCAGCTCCACAGGGGGCAAAGAAAAACTGTTTTTT.

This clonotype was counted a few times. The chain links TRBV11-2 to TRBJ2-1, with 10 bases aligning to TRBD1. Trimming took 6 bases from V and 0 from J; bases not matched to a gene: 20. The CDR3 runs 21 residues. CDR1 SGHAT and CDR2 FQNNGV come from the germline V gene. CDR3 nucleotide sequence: TGTGCCAGCAGTGCCCCCCGAGGGGACAGGGGCCCACTTTTCTCCTACAATGAGCAGTTCTTC. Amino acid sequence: CASSAPRGDRGPLFSYNEQFF. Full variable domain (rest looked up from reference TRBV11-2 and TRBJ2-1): EAGVAQSPRYKIIEKRQSVAFWCNPISGHATLYWYQQILGQGPKLLIQFQNNGVVDDSQLPKDRFSAERLKGVDSTLKIQPAKLEDSAVYLCASSAPRGDRGPLFSYNEQFFGPGTRLTVL.

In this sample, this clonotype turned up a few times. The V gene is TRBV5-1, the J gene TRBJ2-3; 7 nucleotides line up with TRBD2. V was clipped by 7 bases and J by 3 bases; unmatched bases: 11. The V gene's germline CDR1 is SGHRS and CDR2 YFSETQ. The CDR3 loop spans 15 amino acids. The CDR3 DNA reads TGCGCCAGCGCTACTAGCGCTGTCGGGACAGATACGCAGTATTTT. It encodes CASATSAVGTDTQYF.

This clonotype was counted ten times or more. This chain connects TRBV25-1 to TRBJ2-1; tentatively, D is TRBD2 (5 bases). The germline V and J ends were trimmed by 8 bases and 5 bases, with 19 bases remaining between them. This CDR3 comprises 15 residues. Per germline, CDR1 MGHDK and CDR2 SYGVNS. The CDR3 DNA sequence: TGTGCCAGCGGAGGAAGCGAAACGGTTGACAATGAGCAGTTCTTC. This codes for CASGGSETVDNEQFF.

CDR3 DNA sequence: TGCAGTGCTAGTTCGGCGGCTGGCACAGATACGCAGTATTTT. This encodes CSASSAAGTDTQYF. The chain recombines TRBV20-1 with TRBJ2-3; D is unclear. Germline V CDR1 and CDR2: DFQATT, SNEGSKA (reference sequence). Trimming cost V 3 bases and J 1 base, with 11 bases left between them. The CDR3 consists of 14 residues.

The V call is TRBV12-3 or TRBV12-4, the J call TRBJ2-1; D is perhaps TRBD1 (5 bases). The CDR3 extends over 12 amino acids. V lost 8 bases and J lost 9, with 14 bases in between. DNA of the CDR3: TGTGCCAGCGGCCTCTCGCAGGGTGAGCAGTTCTTC. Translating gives CASGLSQGEQFF.

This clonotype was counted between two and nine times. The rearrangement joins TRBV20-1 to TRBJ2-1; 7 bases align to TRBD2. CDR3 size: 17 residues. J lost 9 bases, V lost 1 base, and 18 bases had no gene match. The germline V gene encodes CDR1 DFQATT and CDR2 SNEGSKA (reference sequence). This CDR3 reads CSARVVFRGGRYGEQFF. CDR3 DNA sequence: TGCAGTGCTAGAGTTGTTTTCCGGGGAGGGCGCTACGGTGAGCAGTTCTTC.

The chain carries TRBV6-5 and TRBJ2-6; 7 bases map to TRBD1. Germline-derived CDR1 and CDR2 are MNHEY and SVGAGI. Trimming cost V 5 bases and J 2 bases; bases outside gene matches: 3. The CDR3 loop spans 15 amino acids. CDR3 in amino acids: CASSPGQTGANVLTF. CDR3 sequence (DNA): TGTGCCAGCAGTCCGGGACAGACTGGGGCCAACGTCCTGACTTTC.

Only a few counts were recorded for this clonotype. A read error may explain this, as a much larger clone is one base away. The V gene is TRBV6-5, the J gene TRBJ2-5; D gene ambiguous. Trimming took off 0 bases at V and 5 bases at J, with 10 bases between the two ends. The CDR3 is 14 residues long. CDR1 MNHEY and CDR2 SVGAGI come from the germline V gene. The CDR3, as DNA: TGTGCCAGCAGTTACTCCTTTGCTAGGGAGACCCAGTACTTC. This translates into CASSYSFARETQYF.